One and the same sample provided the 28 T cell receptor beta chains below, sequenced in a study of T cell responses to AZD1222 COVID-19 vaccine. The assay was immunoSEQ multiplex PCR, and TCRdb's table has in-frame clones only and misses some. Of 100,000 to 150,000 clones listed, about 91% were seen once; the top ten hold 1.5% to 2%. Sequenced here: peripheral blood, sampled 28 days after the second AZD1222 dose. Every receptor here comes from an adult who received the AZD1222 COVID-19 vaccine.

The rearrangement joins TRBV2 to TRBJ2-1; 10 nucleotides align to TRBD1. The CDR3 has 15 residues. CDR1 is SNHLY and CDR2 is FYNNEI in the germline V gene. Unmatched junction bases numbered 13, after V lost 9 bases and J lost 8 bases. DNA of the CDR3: TGTGCCAGTTACCCGTGGACAGGGGGGTTAGATGAGCAGTTCTTC. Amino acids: CASYPWTGGLDEQFF. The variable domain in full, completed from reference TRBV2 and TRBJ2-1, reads EPEVTQTPSHQVTQMGQEVILRCVPISNHLYFYWYRQILGQKVEFLVSFYNNEISEKSEIFDDQFSVERPDGSNFTLKIRSTKLEDSAMYFCASYPWTGGLDEQFFGPGTRLTVL.

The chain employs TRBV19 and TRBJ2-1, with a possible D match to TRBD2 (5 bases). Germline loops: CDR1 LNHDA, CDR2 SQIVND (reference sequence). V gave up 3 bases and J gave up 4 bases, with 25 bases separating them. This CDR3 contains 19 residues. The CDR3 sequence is CASSISGLARDVGYNEQFF. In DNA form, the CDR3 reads TGTGCCAGTAGTATTTCGGGCCTAGCCAGAGATGTAGGTTACAATGAGCAGTTCTTC.

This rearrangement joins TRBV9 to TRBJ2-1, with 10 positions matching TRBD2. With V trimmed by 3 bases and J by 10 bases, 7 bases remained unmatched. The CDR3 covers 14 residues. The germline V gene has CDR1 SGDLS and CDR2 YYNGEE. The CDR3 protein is CASSEAAGGHEQFF. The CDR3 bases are TGTGCCAGCAGCGAGGCAGCGGGGGGGCACGAGCAGTTCTTC.

CDR3: CASSPHTGDYGYTF. Written as DNA, the CDR3 is TGTGCCAGCAGCCCGCATACAGGGGACTATGGCTACACCTTC. The gene calls are TRBV11-2 and TRBJ1-2; TRBD1 agrees at 7 bases. The CDR3 extends over 14 amino acids. Losses at the gene ends were 5 bases for V and 3 bases for J; bases not matched to a gene: 6. In germline, CDR1 is SGHAT, CDR2 FQNNGV.

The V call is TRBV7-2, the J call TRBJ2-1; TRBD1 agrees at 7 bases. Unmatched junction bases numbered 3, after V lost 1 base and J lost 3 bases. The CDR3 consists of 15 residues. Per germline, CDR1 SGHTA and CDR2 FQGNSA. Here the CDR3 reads CASSLGQGNYNEQFF. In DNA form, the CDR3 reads TGTGCCAGCAGCTTAGGACAGGGTAACTACAATGAGCAGTTCTTC.

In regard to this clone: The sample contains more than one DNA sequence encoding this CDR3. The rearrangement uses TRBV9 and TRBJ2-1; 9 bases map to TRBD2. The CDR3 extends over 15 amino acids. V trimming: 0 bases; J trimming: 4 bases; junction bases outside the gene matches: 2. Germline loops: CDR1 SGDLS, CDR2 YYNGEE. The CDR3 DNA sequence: TGTGCCAGCAGCGTAGCTAGCGGGACATACAATGAGCAGTTCTTC. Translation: CASSVASGTYNEQFF.

Here the CDR3 DNA reads TGTGCCAGCAGCCAAGGTTCCATTGGTGGCTACACCTTC. This gives the protein CASSQGSIGGYTF. V usage is TRBV3-1 (or the pseudogene TRBV3-2) and J usage is TRBJ1-2; no clear D gene. The V gene lost 1 base and the J gene lost 7 bases, with 10 bases spanning the gap. This CDR3 region has 13 residues. Germline CDR1 LGHDT, CDR2 YNNKEL (reference sequence).

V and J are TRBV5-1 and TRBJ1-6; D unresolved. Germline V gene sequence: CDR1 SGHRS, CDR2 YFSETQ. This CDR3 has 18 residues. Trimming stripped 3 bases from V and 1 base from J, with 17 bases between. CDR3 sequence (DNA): TGCGCCAGCAGCTCAAAGGACTGGGGTGGATCCTATAATTCACCCCTCCACTTT. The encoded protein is CASSSKDWGGSYNSPLHF.

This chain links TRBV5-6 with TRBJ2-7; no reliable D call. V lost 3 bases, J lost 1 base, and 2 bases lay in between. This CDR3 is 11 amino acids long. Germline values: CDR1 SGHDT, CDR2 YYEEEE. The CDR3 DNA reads TGTGCCAGCAGCTCGTCCTACGAGCAGTACGTC. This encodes CASSSSYEQYV.

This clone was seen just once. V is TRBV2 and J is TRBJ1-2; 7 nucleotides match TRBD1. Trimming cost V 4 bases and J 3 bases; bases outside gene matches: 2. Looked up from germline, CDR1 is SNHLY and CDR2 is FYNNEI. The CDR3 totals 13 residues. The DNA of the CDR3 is TGTGCCAGCAGTGGGGACAGCCACTATGGCTACACCTTC. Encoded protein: CASSGDSHYGYTF.

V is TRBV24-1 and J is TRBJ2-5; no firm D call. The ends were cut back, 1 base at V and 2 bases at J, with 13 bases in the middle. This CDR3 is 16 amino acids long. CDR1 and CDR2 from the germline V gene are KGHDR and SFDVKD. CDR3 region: CATSDFSIQNQETQYF. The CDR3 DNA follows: TGTGCCACCAGTGATTTCAGTATACAGAATCAAGAGACCCAGTACTTC.

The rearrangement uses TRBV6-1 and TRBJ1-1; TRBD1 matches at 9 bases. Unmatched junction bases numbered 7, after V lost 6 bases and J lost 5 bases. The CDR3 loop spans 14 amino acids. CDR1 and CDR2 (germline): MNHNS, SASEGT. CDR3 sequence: CASRQTGGGTEAFF. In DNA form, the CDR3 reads TGTGCCAGCAGACAGACAGGGGGGGGGACTGAAGCTTTCTTT.

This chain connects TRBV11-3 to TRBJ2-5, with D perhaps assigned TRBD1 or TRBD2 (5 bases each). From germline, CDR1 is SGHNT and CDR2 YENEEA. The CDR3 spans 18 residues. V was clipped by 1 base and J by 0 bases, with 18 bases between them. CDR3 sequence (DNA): TGTGCCAGCAGCTTAGGGGGGTTGGGGCCCTTGTACCAAGAGACCCAGTACTTC. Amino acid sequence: CASSLGGLGPLYQETQYF. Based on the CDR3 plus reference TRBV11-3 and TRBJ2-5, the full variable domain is EAGVVQSPRYKIIEKKQPVAFWCNPISGHNTLYWYLQNLGQGPELLIRYENEEAVDDSQLPKDRFSAERLKGVDSTLKIQPAELGDSAVYLCASSLGGLGPLYQETQYFGPGTRLLVL.

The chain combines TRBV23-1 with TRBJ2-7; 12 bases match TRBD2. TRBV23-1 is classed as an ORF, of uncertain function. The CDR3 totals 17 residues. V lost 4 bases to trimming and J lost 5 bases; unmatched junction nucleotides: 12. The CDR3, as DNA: TGCGCCAGCAGTCCCCCGGGCCTAGCGGGAGGGGTGAACGAGCAGTACGTC. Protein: CASSPPGLAGGVNEQYV.

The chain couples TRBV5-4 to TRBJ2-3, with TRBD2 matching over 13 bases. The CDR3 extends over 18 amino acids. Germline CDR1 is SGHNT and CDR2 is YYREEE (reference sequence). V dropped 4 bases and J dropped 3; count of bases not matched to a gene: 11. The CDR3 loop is CASSVGGLAGAKTDTQYF. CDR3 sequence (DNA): TGTGCCAGCAGCGTGGGAGGACTAGCGGGAGCCAAGACAGATACGCAGTATTTT. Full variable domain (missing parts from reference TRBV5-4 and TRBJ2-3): ETGVTQSPTHLIKTRGQQVTLRCSSQSGHNTVSWYQQALGQGPQFIFQYYREEENGRGNFPPRFSGLQFPNYSSELNVNALELDDSALYLCASSVGGLAGAKTDTQYFGPGTRLTVL.

This CDR3 is CASILRGESGYTF. The CDR3 DNA reads as TGTGCCAGCATTCTGAGAGGGGAGAGTGGCTACACCTTC. The chain combines TRBV2 with TRBJ1-2; D may be TRBD1 (5 bases). V dropped 7 bases and J dropped 7 bases, with 16 bases sitting between them. CDR3 size: 13 residues. From germline, CDR1 is SNHLY and CDR2 FYNNEI.

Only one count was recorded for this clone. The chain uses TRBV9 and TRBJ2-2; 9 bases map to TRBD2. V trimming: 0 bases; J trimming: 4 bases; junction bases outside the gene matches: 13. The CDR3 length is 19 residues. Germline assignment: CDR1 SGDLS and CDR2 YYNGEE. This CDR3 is CASSVALASGVGGTGELFF. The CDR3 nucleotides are TGTGCCAGCAGCGTAGCTCTGGCTAGCGGGGTCGGGGGCACCGGGGAGCTGTTTTTT.

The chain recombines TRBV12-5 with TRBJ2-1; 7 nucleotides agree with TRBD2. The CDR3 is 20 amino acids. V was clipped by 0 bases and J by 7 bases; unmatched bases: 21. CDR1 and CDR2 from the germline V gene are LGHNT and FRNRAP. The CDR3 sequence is CASGLVHRSPWAGAENEQFF. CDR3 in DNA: TGTGCTAGTGGTTTGGTACACCGGAGTCCGTGGGCGGGAGCTGAGAATGAGCAGTTCTTC.

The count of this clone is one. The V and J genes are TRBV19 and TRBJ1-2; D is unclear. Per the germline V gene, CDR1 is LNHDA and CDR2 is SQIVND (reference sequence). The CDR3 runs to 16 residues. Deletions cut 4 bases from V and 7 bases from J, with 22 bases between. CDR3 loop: CASSKDRRVRVSGYTF. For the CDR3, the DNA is TGTGCCAGTAGTAAGGACCGGAGGGTGAGGGTTAGTGGCTACACCTTC.

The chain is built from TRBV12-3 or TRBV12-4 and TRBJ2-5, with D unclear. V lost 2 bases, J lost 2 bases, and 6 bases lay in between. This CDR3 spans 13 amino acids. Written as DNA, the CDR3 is TGTGCCAGCAGTTTATTCCCACAAGAGACCCAGTACTTC. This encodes CASSLFPQETQYF.

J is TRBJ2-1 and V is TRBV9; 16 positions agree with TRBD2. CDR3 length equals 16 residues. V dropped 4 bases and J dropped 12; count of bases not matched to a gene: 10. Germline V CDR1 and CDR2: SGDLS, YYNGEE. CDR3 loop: CASSLQGTSGGARQFF. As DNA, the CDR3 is TGTGCCAGCAGCCTCCAGGGGACTAGCGGGGGGGCAAGGCAGTTCTTC.

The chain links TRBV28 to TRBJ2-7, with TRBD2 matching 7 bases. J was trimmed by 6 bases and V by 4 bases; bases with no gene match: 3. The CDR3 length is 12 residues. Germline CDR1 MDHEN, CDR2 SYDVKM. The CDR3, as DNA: TGTGCCAGCAGTTCCGGACTAGGCGAGCAGTACGTC. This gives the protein CASSSGLGEQYV.

The CDR3 nucleotides are TGTGCCAGCAGTCTAGGATCCACGAGGGGCTATGGCTACACCTTC. Residues: CASSLGSTRGYGYTF. The chain couples TRBV28 to TRBJ1-2; weak D call: TRBD1 (5 bases). Germline assignment: CDR1 MDHEN and CDR2 SYDVKM. Trimming took off 5 bases at V and 4 bases at J, with 17 bases between the two ends. The CDR3 length is 15 residues.

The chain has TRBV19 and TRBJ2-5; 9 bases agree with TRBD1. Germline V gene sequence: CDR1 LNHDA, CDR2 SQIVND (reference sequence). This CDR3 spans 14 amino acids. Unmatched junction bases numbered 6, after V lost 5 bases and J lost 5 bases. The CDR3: CASSATGGEETQYF. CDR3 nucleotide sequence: TGTGCCAGTAGTGCGACAGGGGGTGAGGAGACCCAGTACTTC.

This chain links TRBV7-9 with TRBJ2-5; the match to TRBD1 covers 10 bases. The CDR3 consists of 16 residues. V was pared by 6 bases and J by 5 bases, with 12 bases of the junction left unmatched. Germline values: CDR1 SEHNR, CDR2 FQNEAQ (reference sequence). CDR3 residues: CASSGARDRGLETQYF. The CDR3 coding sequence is TGTGCCAGCAGTGGCGCCCGGGACAGGGGCCTCGAGACCCAGTACTTC.

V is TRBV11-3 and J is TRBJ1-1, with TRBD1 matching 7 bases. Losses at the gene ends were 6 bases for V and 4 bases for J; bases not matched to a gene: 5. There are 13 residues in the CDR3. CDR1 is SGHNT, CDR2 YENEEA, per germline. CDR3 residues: CASSLQGSTEAFF. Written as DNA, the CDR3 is TGTGCCAGCAGTCTACAGGGGAGCACTGAAGCTTTCTTT.

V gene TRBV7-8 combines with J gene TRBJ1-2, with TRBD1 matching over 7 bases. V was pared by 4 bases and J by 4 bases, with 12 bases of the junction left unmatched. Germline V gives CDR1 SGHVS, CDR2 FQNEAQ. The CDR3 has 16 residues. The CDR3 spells CASSSGGQIYGYGYTF. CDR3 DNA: TGTGCCAGCAGCTCAGGGGGGCAGATTTATGGCTATGGCTACACCTTC.

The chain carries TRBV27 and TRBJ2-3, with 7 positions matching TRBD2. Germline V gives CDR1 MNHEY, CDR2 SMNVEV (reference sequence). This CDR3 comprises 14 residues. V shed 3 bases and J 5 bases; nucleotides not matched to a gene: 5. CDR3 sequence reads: CASSFRTRGDTQYF. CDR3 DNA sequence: TGTGCCAGCAGTTTTAGGACTAGGGGAGATACGCAGTATTTT.